The rows below give T cell receptor beta chains drawn from one sample of a study of OX40 agonist ivuxolimab in advanced cancers. Method: immunoSEQ multiplex PCR; TCRdb's copy keeps in-frame clones and lacks some. The top ten hold roughly 0.45% of the sample, which has roughly 60,000 clones, approximately 90% seen once. Sequences were derived from CD4+ or CD8+ T cells sorted from blood, sampled in a trial of the OX40 agonist ivuxolimab. Receptors were obtained from an adult with an advanced solid tumor such as melanoma, head and neck, liver or kidney cancer. Both conserved end residues are part of each CDR3. Each record gives: J gene, D gene, clone size, V gene, CDR3 length, CDR3 protein, CDR3 DNA. The D gene is left open where the match is weak. Some rows have no size entry. The others give once, few or many, or a class for an expanded clone.

j_call: TRBJ2-1
d_call: TRBD1
clone_size: NA
v_call: TRBV18
cdr3_length: 14
cdr3_aa: CASSQNRGGEEQFF
cdr3_nt: TGTGCCAGCTCACAAAACAGGGGTGGTGAAGAGCAGTTCTTC

j_call: TRBJ2-2
d_call: TRBD2
clone_size: few
v_call: TRBV5-1
cdr3_length: 15
cdr3_aa: CASSLAGGPSGELFF
cdr3_nt: TGCGCCAGCAGCTTAGCGGGAGGGCCATCCGGGGAGCTGTTTTTT

j_call: TRBJ2-3
d_call: TRBD2
clone_size: NA
v_call: TRBV19
cdr3_length: 14
cdr3_aa: CASSIRWEGDTQYF
cdr3_nt: TGTGCCAGTAGTATACGGTGGGAGGGAGATACGCAGTATTTT

j_call: TRBJ2-7
d_call: NA
clone_size: once
v_call: TRBV4-3
cdr3_length: 11
cdr3_aa: CASSQYAEQYF
cdr3_nt: TGCGCCAGCAGCCAATATGCCGAGCAGTACTTC

j_call: TRBJ1-2
d_call: TRBD1
clone_size: NA
v_call: TRBV9
cdr3_length: 18
cdr3_aa: CASSPRDQGATPPGGYTF
cdr3_nt: TGTGCCAGCAGCCCAAGAGATCAGGGGGCTACGCCTCCGGGTGGCTACACCTTC

j_call: TRBJ2-7
d_call: TRBD1
clone_size: NA
v_call: TRBV4-1
cdr3_length: 16
cdr3_aa: CASSQATETGPSEQYF
cdr3_nt: TGCGCCAGCAGCCAAGCGACGGAGACAGGGCCTTCCGAGCAGTACTTC

j_call: TRBJ1-5
d_call: NA
clone_size: NA
v_call: TRBV27
cdr3_length: 16
cdr3_aa: CASSLNGQGAVQPQHF
cdr3_nt: TGTGCCAGCAGTTTAAACGGCCAGGGAGCAGTTCAGCCCCAGCATTTT

j_call: TRBJ2-3
d_call: TRBD2
clone_size: NA
v_call: TRBV29-1
cdr3_length: 14
cdr3_aa: CSVDRGGIRDTQYF
cdr3_nt: TGCAGCGTTGACCGCGGGGGAATCCGGGATACGCAGTATTTT

j_call: TRBJ1-5
d_call: NA
clone_size: once
v_call: TRBV6-5
cdr3_length: 15
cdr3_aa: CASSPGGRAAQPQHF
cdr3_nt: TGTGCCAGCAGCCCCGGCGGCAGGGCGGCTCAGCCCCAGCATTTT

j_call: TRBJ2-2
d_call: NA
clone_size: NA
v_call: TRBV6-1
cdr3_length: 15
cdr3_aa: CASRMGSPGPGELFF
cdr3_nt: TGTGCCAGCAGGATGGGTAGTCCAGGGCCCGGGGAGCTGTTTTTT

j_call: TRBJ1-1
d_call: TRBD1
clone_size: NA
v_call: TRBV18
cdr3_length: 15
cdr3_aa: CASSTRTGTNTEAFF
cdr3_nt: TGTGCCAGCTCAACACGGACAGGGACGAACACTGAAGCTTTCTTT

j_call: TRBJ1-5
d_call: NA
clone_size: once
v_call: TRBV30
cdr3_length: 16
cdr3_aa: CAWSVPGIGSNQPQHF
cdr3_nt: TGTGCCTGGAGTGTACCGGGTATAGGCAGCAATCAGCCCCAGCATTTT

j_call: TRBJ2-1
d_call: NA
clone_size: NA
v_call: TRBV18
cdr3_length: 15
cdr3_aa: CASSATQGGMNEQFF
cdr3_nt: TGTGCCAGCTCAGCCACACAGGGCGGGATGAATGAGCAGTTCTTC